These 20 T cell receptor beta chains were all obtained from the same sample, sequenced in a study of identical twins. TCRdb itself ran the 5' RACE reads through MiXCR, one entry per CDR3 protein. The sample holds about 240,000 distinct CDR3 sequences, about 13% seen once. Another study also made use of these data, one on yellow fever vaccine responses in identical twins.

The material sequenced was memory (CD45RO+) T cells sorted from blood. These TCRs come from a woman aged 18-35 years in good health.

V is TRBV9 and J is TRBJ2-7, with a possible D match to TRBD1 (6 bases). V was shortened by 0 bases and J by 2 bases, with 12 bases between the two germline ends. The CDR3 contains 15 residues. Germline V gene sequence: CDR1 SGDLS, CDR2 YYNGEE. As DNA, the CDR3 is TGTGCCAGCAGCGTAGATTTACAGGGACCCTACGAGCAGTACTTC. Its translation is CASSVDLQGPYEQYF. Complete variable domain (other parts from reference TRBV9 and TRBJ2-7): DSGVTQTPKHLITATGQRVTLRCSPRSGDLSVYWYQQSLDQGLQFLIQYYNGEERAKGNILERFSAQQFPDLHSELNLSSLELGDSALYFCASSVDLQGPYEQYFGPGTRLTVT.

This clonotype was seen a handful of times. The J gene is TRBJ2-2, the V gene TRBV6-1; 7 bases agree with TRBD2. The CDR3 loop spans 17 amino acids. The germline V gene encodes CDR1 MNHNS and CDR2 SASEGT. After removal of 7 bases from V and 6 bases from J, the junction contained 17 bases not matched to a gene. The CDR3 nucleotides are TGTGCCAGCAAGGGCCCCCCGGGACTACCCTTCGCCGGGGAGCTGTTTTTT. As protein: CASKGPPGLPFAGELFF.

The table lists this clonotype with a few counts. The V gene is TRBV6-6, the J gene TRBJ2-5; TRBD2 agrees at 9 bases. This CDR3 spans 13 amino acids. V shed 7 bases, J shed 2 bases, and the junction held 2 bases outside the gene matches. Germline-derived CDR1 and CDR2 are MNHNY and SVGAGI (reference sequence). CDR3: CASISGRQETQYF. Written as DNA, the CDR3 is TGTGCCAGCATAAGCGGGAGGCAAGAGACCCAGTACTTC.

This clonotype was counted only a few times. V usage is TRBV5-1 and J usage is TRBJ2-2, with D perhaps matching TRBD2 (6 bases). With 3 bases removed from V and 6 bases from J, the gap between germline ends came to 15 bases. Germline assignment: CDR1 SGHRS and CDR2 YFSETQ. This CDR3 has 15 amino acids. For the CDR3, the DNA is TGCGCCAGCAGCTCTGGACCGGGGGAGGCCGGGGAGCTGTTTTTT. Encoded protein: CASSSGPGEAGELFF. The variable domain in full, completed from reference TRBV5-1 and TRBJ2-2, reads KAGVTQTPRYLIKTRGQQVTLSCSPISGHRSVSWYQQTPGQGLQFLFEYFSETQRNKGNFPGRFSGRQFSNSRSEMNVSTLELGDSALYLCASSSGPGEAGELFFGEGSRLTVL.

This clonotype was counted only a few times. This rearrangement joins TRBV12-3 or TRBV12-4 to TRBJ2-6, with D possibly matching TRBD2 (5 bases). CDR3 size: 20 residues. The germline V and J ends were trimmed by 6 bases and 1 base, with 25 bases remaining between them. CDR3 in DNA: TGTGCCAGCAGCCGAGATGGAGGCGGGTACGGTAGTTCTGGGGCCAACGTCCTGACTTTC. This sequence encodes CASSRDGGGYGSSGANVLTF.

The chain joins TRBV20-1 to TRBJ2-3, with D possibly being TRBD2 (5 bases). V dropped 6 bases and J dropped 2 bases, with 21 bases sitting between them. Germline lookup yields CDR1 DFQATT and CDR2 SNEGSKA (reference sequence). This CDR3 is 16 amino acids long. The CDR3 sequence is CSAHSDALGNTDTQYF. The CDR3 coding sequence is TGCAGTGCCCATTCGGACGCACTAGGCAACACAGATACGCAGTATTTT.

This clonotype was counted a few times. The chain uses TRBV4-3 and TRBJ2-7; weak D call: TRBD2 (7 bases). Trimming took off 5 bases at V and 1 base at J, with 18 bases between the two ends. Germline values: CDR1 LGHNA, CDR2 YSLEER. The CDR3 runs 16 residues. For the CDR3, the DNA is TGCGCCAGCAGCGGGGGCAGGCCGGGGGGATCCTACGAGCAGTACTTC. Translating gives CASSGGRPGGSYEQYF.

The chain joins TRBV10-3 to TRBJ1-1; 11 nucleotides match TRBD1. Germline V CDR1 and CDR2: ENHRY, SYGVKD. J was trimmed by 4 bases and V by 0 bases; bases with no gene match: 4. This CDR3 region has 16 residues. The DNA of the CDR3 is TGTGCCATCAGTGAGTCGGGCGGGACAGGGGGCACTGAAGCTTTCTTT. Protein: CAISESGGTGGTEAFF.

This clonotype appeared a few times. This chain uses TRBV28 with TRBJ1-4; D remains ambiguous. Germline V lookup: CDR1 MDHEN, CDR2 SYDVKM. The CDR3 runs 11 residues. The V end was cut by 2 bases, the J end by 14 bases, with 9 bases between. The CDR3 protein is CASSLRTGLFF. The DNA of the CDR3 is TGTGCCAGCAGTTTAAGAACTGGCCTGTTTTTT.

This clonotype was observed a few times. The chain links TRBV30 to TRBJ2-7, with D hard to call. V shed 1 base and J shed 3 bases, with 7 bases lying between them. The germline V gene encodes CDR1 GTSNPN and CDR2 SVGIG (reference sequence). The CDR3 has 12 amino acids. CDR3: CAWSDRGYEQYF. The CDR3 DNA is TGTGCCTGGAGTGACAGAGGCTACGAGCAGTACTTC.

The chain is built from TRBV20-1 and TRBJ2-7; the D call may be TRBD1 or TRBD2 (5 bases each). Trimming took off 3 bases at V and 3 bases at J, with 18 bases between the two ends. CDR3 size: 15 residues. Germline assignment: CDR1 DFQATT and CDR2 SNEGSKA (reference sequence). The CDR3 coding sequence is TGCAGTGCTAGGACAAGAACAGGCGGGCGCTACGAGCAGTACTTC. It yields the protein CSARTRTGGRYEQYF.

This clonotype has ten or more counts. The J gene is TRBJ1-2, the V gene TRBV20-1; 9 bases are a match to TRBD1. The germline V gene has CDR1 DFQATT and CDR2 SNEGSKA (reference sequence). This CDR3 is built from 12 residues. The CDR3 DNA reads as TGCAGCCCCAAAACAGGGGGCTCGGGCTACACCTTC. This gives the protein CSPKTGGSGYTF.

V usage is TRBV2 and J usage is TRBJ1-1; D remains ambiguous. The CDR3 length is 11 residues. Germline loops: CDR1 SNHLY, CDR2 FYNNEI. The ends were cut back, 5 bases at V and 11 bases at J, with 12 bases in the middle. CDR3 amino acids: CASSQPAEAFF. As DNA, the CDR3 is TGTGCCAGCAGTCAGCCTGCGGAGGCTTTCTTT.

This clonotype appeared a few times. V usage is TRBV4-3 and J usage is TRBJ1-5; possible D gene TRBD1, 5 bases. In germline, CDR1 is LGHNA, CDR2 YSLEER. The V gene lost 0 bases and the J gene lost 2 bases, with 11 bases spanning the gap. The CDR3 spans 16 residues. CDR3 nucleotide sequence: TGCGCCAGCAGCCAAGAAACAGGAATACGCAATCAGCCCCAGCATTTT. It translates to CASSQETGIRNQPQHF.

This clonotype has ten or more counts. The gene calls are TRBV27 and TRBJ2-5; TRBD2 might be the D (6 bases). Germline V gives CDR1 MNHEY, CDR2 SMNVEV (reference sequence). Trimming removed 8 bases at V and 0 bases at J, with 16 bases between. The CDR3 extends over 15 amino acids. The CDR3 here is CASLKAGGNQETQYF. In DNA, the CDR3 is TGTGCCAGCCTAAAGGCTGGCGGGAACCAAGAGACCCAGTACTTC.

This clonotype was seen repeatedly, ten times or more. This sequence joins TRBV25-1 and TRBJ1-1, with TRBD1 as a possible D gene (5 bases). The CDR3 spans 14 residues. V was clipped by 3 bases and J by 7 bases, with 15 bases between them. Germline loops: CDR1 MGHDK, CDR2 SYGVNS. The CDR3 nucleotides read TGTGCCAGCAGTGACTCCCAAAGTGGGGGTGAAGCTTTCTTT. Residues: CASSDSQSGGEAFF.

This clonotype came up many times. V usage is TRBV24-1 and J usage is TRBJ2-1; tentative D call: TRBD2 (5 bases). V was cut by 0 bases and J by 10 bases, with 12 bases left in between. The CDR3 contains 14 residues. Germline-derived CDR1 and CDR2 are KGHDR and SFDVKD. The CDR3 reads CATSDLQTSGEQFF. CDR3 DNA: TGTGCCACCAGTGATTTGCAAACGTCGGGGGAGCAGTTCTTC.

There are many counts of this clonotype. The junction shows a germline mismatch at one end, possibly a read error. The chain recombines TRBV7-2 with TRBJ2-7; maybe TRBD1 (6 bases). CDR1 and CDR2 (germline): SGHTA, FQGNSA. The length of the CDR3 is 14 residues. CDR3 in amino acids: CASSLGRGSYEQYF. The CDR3 DNA is TGTGCCAGCAGTTTAGGCAGGGGCTCCTACGAGCAGTACTTC.

V is TRBV12-3 or TRBV12-4 and J is TRBJ2-7, with 9 bases aligning to TRBD2. The CDR3 runs to 13 residues. V shed 5 bases and J 4 bases; nucleotides not matched to a gene: 3. The CDR3 loop reads CASSRTSVYEQYF. The CDR3 DNA follows: TGTGCCAGCAGTCGGACTAGCGTTTACGAGCAGTACTTC.

This clonotype came up a few times. This chain uses TRBV19 with TRBJ1-1, with a weak D call TRBD1 (5 bases). From germline, CDR1 is LNHDA and CDR2 SQIVND (reference sequence). Trimming removed 3 bases from V and 3 bases from J, with 8 bases in between. The CDR3 consists of 13 residues. The CDR3 coding sequence is TGTGCCAGTAGTATTGGGGGGGACACTGAAGCTTTCTTT. As protein: CASSIGGDTEAFF. Full variable domain (missing parts from reference TRBV19 and TRBJ1-1): DGGITQSPKYLFRKEGQNVTLSCEQNLNHDAMYWYRQDPGQGLRLIYYSQIVNDFQKGDIAEGYSVSREKKESFPLTVTSAQKNPTAFYLCASSIGGDTEAFFGQGTRLTVV.